Sequencing of this T cell receptor beta chain was carried out in a study of T cell responses to AZD1222 COVID-19 vaccine. Overall study: Second-dose recipients at about 4 or about 12 weeks were treated as one pooled group. Study conclusions and caveats: Clonal diversity may have been underestimated in mostly white British donors.

In this sample, this clone turned up once. The target antigen is unknown. Measured with immunoSEQ multiplex PCR; TCRdb has only the in-frame clones, and not every one. In the table there are about 130,000 clones, roughly 88% of which are singletons. The CDR3 loop spans 13 amino acids. V lost 0 bases to trimming and J lost 2 bases, with 6 bases between them. Per the germline V gene, CDR1 is SGHNT and CDR2 is YYREEE (reference sequence). The chain is built from TRBV5-4 and TRBJ2-7, with D unclear. The specimen was peripheral blood, collected on day 0 of AZD1222 vaccination. This sequence was found in an adult in good health. The CDR3 sequence is CASSLDFAYEQYF. For the CDR3, the DNA is TGTGCCAGCAGCTTGGACTTTGCCTACGAGCAGTACTTC.